Listed here are 3 T cell receptor beta chains from one sample, sequenced in a study of cytomegalovirus exposure and HLA in healthy donors. Sequencing was performed with immunoSEQ multiplex PCR; in TCRdb, only in-frame clones are kept and a portion is missing. The sample carries approximately 180,000 clones, roughly 86% recorded once. Sequencing input: PBMCs. The receptors shown here come from a man aged 18 to 30 in good health and CMV-seropositive.

V gene TRBV18 combines with J gene TRBJ1-1; tentatively, D is TRBD1 (5 bases). The CDR3 is 17 amino acids. Germline V gene sequence: CDR1 KGHSH, CDR2 LQKENI. Deletions cut 6 bases from V and 0 bases from J, with 20 bases between. The CDR3 DNA is TGTGCCAGCTCCGCCCTGGAGGGGAAAGGTATGAACACTGAAGCTTTCTTT. Translated, it gives CASSALEGKGMNTEAFF. Filled out from reference TRBV18 and TRBJ1-1, the complete variable domain reads NAGVMQNPRHLVRRRGQEARLRCSPMKGHSHVYWYRQLPEEGLKFMVYLQKENIIDESGMPKERFSAEFPKEGPSILRIQQVVRGDSAAYFCASSALEGKGMNTEAFFGQGTRLTVV.

This chain uses TRBV28 with TRBJ1-2, with 9 bases lining up with TRBD1. The trim removed 3 bases at V and 6 bases at J, leaving 26 bases unmatched. The CDR3 is 21 amino acids. Germline lookup yields CDR1 MDHEN and CDR2 SYDVKM. The CDR3 protein is CASSFPPDGGRWTGVSNGYTF. The CDR3 coding sequence is TGTGCCAGCAGTTTTCCTCCGGACGGGGGACGCTGGACAGGGGTATCAAATGGCTACACCTTC.

The V call is TRBV20-1, the J call TRBJ1-1; D not certain. Germline CDR1 DFQATT, CDR2 SNEGSKA (reference sequence). The V end lost 3 bases, the J end lost 4 bases, and 3 bases lay between the germline ends. The CDR3 totals 10 residues. The CDR3 coding sequence is TGCAGTGCTAGGAGCACTGAAGCTTTCTTT. The encoded protein is CSARSTEAFF.